This TCR beta chain was retrieved from a study of Ad26.COV2.S vaccination and SARS-CoV-2 variants. The table came from immunoSEQ multiplex PCR; TCRdb's copy has only in-frame clones and leaves some out. There are about 470,000 clones in the sample; about 90% occur only once, and about 4.5% lies in the top ten. Treatment given: roughly 18 received Ad26.COV2.S at low or high dose, single or two shots; 5 received placebo; per-sample allocation not given. On day 63 after the first injection, vaccine and placebo recipients gave samples. V gave up 4 bases and J gave up 3 bases; unmatched junction bases: 5. The CDR3 contains 15 residues. The germline V gene encodes CDR1 ENHRY and CDR2 SYGVKD.

The sequence derives from a person between 18 and 59 years old who received the Ad26.COV2.S COVID-19 vaccine or a placebo. The sample consisted of peripheral blood, taken in a trial of Ad26.COV2.S vaccine versus placebo. V is TRBV10-3 and J is TRBJ1-5; 8 bases match TRBD1. Here the CDR3 reads CAISVGQGINQPQHF. CDR3 DNA sequence: TGTGCCATCAGTGTTGGACAGGGAATCAATCAGCCCCAGCATTTT.